This record covers a single T cell receptor (beta chain). Its antigen remains unknown. Expressed TCRB transcripts were sequenced because the isolated RNA had all been reverse transcribed beforehand. Clones were read by immunoSEQ multiplex PCR, and TCRdb kept only the in-frame ones, dropping some. The sample shows about 70,000 clones, more than 45% of them seen only once. V lost 3 bases, J lost 4 bases, and 7 bases lay in between. Germline values: CDR1 SGHTS, CDR2 YDEGEE. The CDR3 covers 12 residues. The sample originates from a study of beta chain features in type 1 diabetes. Study in general: Similarity in age, gender and cell yields was seen between patients and healthy donors.

Sort purity for all populations was recorded as exceeding 98%. Whole-study findings and limits: The study left unresolved whether HLA type influences TCRB rearrangement. Lower insertion and higher deletion counts appeared at VDJ junctions in type 1 diabetes patients. Among patients with Type 1 diabetes, TCRB CDR3s were moderately but significantly shorter in every one of the four CD4+ subsets.

What was sequenced was central memory CD4+ T cells from blood. The genes are TRBV5-8 and TRBJ1-2, with D uncertain. The origin of this receptor is a man aged 25-45 years with type 1 diabetes. The CDR3 loop is CASSSELYGYTF. CDR3 coding DNA: TGTGCCAGCAGCTCGGAGCTCTATGGCTACACCTTC.